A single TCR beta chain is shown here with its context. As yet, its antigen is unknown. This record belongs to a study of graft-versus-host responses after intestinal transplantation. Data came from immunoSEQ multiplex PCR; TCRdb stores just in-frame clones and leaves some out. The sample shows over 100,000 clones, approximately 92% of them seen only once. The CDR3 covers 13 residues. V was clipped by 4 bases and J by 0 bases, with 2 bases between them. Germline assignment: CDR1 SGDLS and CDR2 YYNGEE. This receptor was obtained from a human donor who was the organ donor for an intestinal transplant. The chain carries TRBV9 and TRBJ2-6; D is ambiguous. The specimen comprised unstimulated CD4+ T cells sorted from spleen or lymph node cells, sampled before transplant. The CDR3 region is CASSFSGANVLTF. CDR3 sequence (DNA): TGTGCCAGCAGCTTCTCTGGGGCCAACGTCCTGACTTTC.